The 11 T cell receptor beta chains listed next were all sequenced from one sample in a study of T cells after yellow fever vaccination (dated by TCRdb to the late 2010s). Interpreted using the paper, the treatment or condition label stands for: live attenuated yellow fever vaccine strain. The library came from 5' RACE. TCRdb shows the sequencer as Illumina HiSeq 2500. Using fastp trimming at Q25 and MiXCR clonotype assembly, TCRdb reanalyzed the public sequencing data and kept in-frame beta chains. Entries that share a CDR3 protein sequence are merged under the most common genes and DNA. Here the sample has 500,000 to 650,000 distinct CDR3 sequences; 10% to 15% occur a single time. Under 15% of the sample is held by the ten biggest clonotypes. The input for sequencing was PBMCs, taken on the day of the yellow fever booster vaccination. The receptors derive from a man aged 25-45 years who received the YFV17D yellow fever vaccine.

This clonotype has just a few counts. The chain is built from TRBV19 and TRBJ2-7, with D hard to call. Germline lookup yields CDR1 LNHDA and CDR2 SQIVND (reference sequence). The CDR3 runs to 14 residues. Trimming left V 7 bases short and J 5 bases short, with 18 bases between. The CDR3, as DNA: TGTGCCAGTATCAGCGCCGACATCTTTCACGAGCAGTACTTC. As protein: CASISADIFHEQYF.

This clonotype was seen a few times. The genes are TRBV29-1 and TRBJ2-1; perhaps D is TRBD1 or TRBD2 (5 bases each). The V gene's germline CDR1 is SQVTM and CDR2 ANQGSEA. The CDR3 spans 14 residues. Trimming left V 6 bases short and J 1 base short, with 13 bases between. The CDR3 bases are TGCAGCGTCCACCGCGAGGGGTCCTACAATGAGCAGTTCTTC. Its protein product is CSVHREGSYNEQFF.

The chain links TRBV19 to TRBJ2-1; 9 bases match TRBD2. V lost 7 bases to trimming and J lost 9 bases; unmatched junction nucleotides: 7. Looked up from germline, CDR1 is LNHDA and CDR2 is SQIVND (reference sequence). The CDR3 has 13 residues. CDR3 protein: CASTSSGVGEQFF. CDR3 nucleotides: TGTGCCAGTACGTCTAGCGGGGTAGGTGAGCAGTTCTTC.

This clonotype was seen a handful of times. V usage is TRBV20-1 and J usage is TRBJ2-7; weak D call: TRBD2 (6 bases). Trimming left V 6 bases short and J 3 bases short, with 18 bases between. Germline V gene sequence: CDR1 DFQATT, CDR2 SNEGSKA (reference sequence). This CDR3 has 14 residues. In DNA form, the CDR3 reads TGCAGTGCCGATCGGGACTTAAACGTCTACGAGCAGTACTTC. Translating gives CSADRDLNVYEQYF.

This clonotype showed up just a few times. V usage is TRBV24-1 and J usage is TRBJ2-3; D might be TRBD1 (6 bases). CDR3 length equals 14 residues. V gave up 9 bases and J gave up 3 bases, with 15 bases separating them. From germline, CDR1 is KGHDR and CDR2 SFDVKD. This CDR3 reads CATQEGGDTDTQYF. The CDR3 nucleotides are TGTGCCACCCAAGAAGGGGGTGATACAGATACGCAGTATTTT.

This rearrangement joins TRBV7-9 to TRBJ2-7; no clear D gene. V shed 1 base and J shed 3 bases, with 13 bases lying between them. This CDR3 is 15 amino acids long. Germline V gene lookup returns CDR1 SEHNR and CDR2 FQNEAQ (reference sequence). Here the CDR3 DNA reads TGTGCCAGCAGCTTAGGTAGTTTGGCAAGCTACGAGCAGTACTTC. This gives the protein CASSLGSLASYEQYF.

The chain combines TRBV5-1 with TRBJ1-1; tentatively, D is TRBD1 (6 bases). The CDR3 consists of 15 residues. V was shortened by 5 bases and J by 0 bases, with 14 bases between the two germline ends. CDR1 SGHRS and CDR2 YFSETQ come from the germline V gene. The CDR3 sequence: CASSDLRTVNTEAFF. CDR3 in DNA: TGCGCCAGCAGTGATTTAAGGACAGTGAACACTGAAGCTTTCTTT.

This clonotype was counted ten times or more. This rearrangement joins TRBV29-1 to TRBJ1-2; perhaps TRBD1 as D (5 bases). This CDR3 has 12 amino acids. Germline CDR1 SQVTM, CDR2 ANQGSEA. The ends were cut back, 3 bases at V and 4 bases at J, with 9 bases in the middle. CDR3 DNA: TGCAGCGTTGAGATCGGGGGCTATGGCTACACCTTC. Its protein is CSVEIGGYGYTF.

This clonotype has more than one count but fewer than ten. The chain uses TRBV7-2 and TRBJ2-5; tentatively, D is TRBD2 (6 bases). Trimming took 5 bases from V and 11 from J, leaving 24 bases between them. The germline V gene encodes CDR1 SGHTA and CDR2 FQGNSA. The CDR3 consists of 15 residues. Written as DNA, the CDR3 is TGTGCCAGCAGCCCTGGTAGTTGGGACTCTAGGTCACAGTACTTC. Amino acids: CASSPGSWDSRSQYF.

A few counts support this clonotype. The chain joins TRBV12-3 or TRBV12-4 to TRBJ2-2, with 11 bases matching TRBD2. This CDR3 has 17 amino acids. The trim removed 4 bases at V and 5 bases at J, leaving 9 bases unmatched. CDR3 sequence (DNA): TGTGCCAGCAGTTCTCTGACTAGCGGGATAAAGACCGGGGAGCTGTTTTTT. It specifies CASSSLTSGIKTGELFF.

There are many counts of this clonotype. This sequence joins TRBV6-5 and TRBJ2-1; tentatively, D is TRBD2 (5 bases). This CDR3 is built from 14 residues. The V gene lost 2 bases and the J gene lost 14 bases, with 19 bases spanning the gap. Germline lookup yields CDR1 MNHEY and CDR2 SVGAGI. This CDR3 reads CASSYLADNLREFF. Here the CDR3 DNA reads TGTGCCAGCAGTTACCTAGCCGACAACCTAAGGGAGTTCTTC.